These T cell receptor beta chains were read from a single sample in a study of blood T cell repertoires in COVID-19. Clones were read by immunoSEQ multiplex PCR, and TCRdb kept only the in-frame ones, dropping some. The sample yields about 140,000 clones, roughly 80% seen once. Sequenced material: peripheral blood. The receptors shown here come from a man aged 50 or older with acute or convalescent COVID-19. The CDR3 runs from the conserved cysteine through the conserved F or W. The order of the fields is V gene, J gene, clone size, D gene, CDR3 protein, CDR3 DNA. D genes are given only for firm matches. Size values are once, few and many counts, or a class for expanded clones, and some rows have none.

V: TRBV20-1
J: TRBJ1-2
size: NA
D: TRBD1
CDR3: CSATDRGLGGYTF
DNA: TGCAGTGCTACTGACAGGGGGCTTGGAGGCTACACCTTC

V: TRBV27
J: TRBJ1-1
size: NA
D: TRBD1
CDR3: CASSIRTGAPNTEAFF
DNA: TGTGCCAGCAGTATACGGACAGGGGCCCCGAACACTGAAGCTTTCTTT

V: TRBV2
J: TRBJ2-3
size: few
D: NA
CDR3: CASSELWGDTDTQYF
DNA: TGTGCCAGCAGTGAGTTGTGGGGCGACACAGATACGCAGTATTTT

V: TRBV3-1/TRBV3-2
J: TRBJ2-5
size: NA
D: NA
CDR3: CASSRDQETQYF
DNA: TGTGCCAGCAGCCGAGACCAAGAGACCCAGTACTTC

V: TRBV15
J: TRBJ1-2
size: NA
D: NA
CDR3: CATSRDLGAEGYTF
DNA: TGTGCCACCAGCAGAGATTTGGGGGCGGAGGGCTACACCTTC

V: TRBV7-9
J: TRBJ1-5
size: NA
D: NA
CDR3: CASSLQGGQPQHF
DNA: TGTGCCAGCAGCCTACAGGGAGGGCAGCCCCAGCATTTT

V: TRBV10-3
J: TRBJ2-7
size: NA
D: NA
CDR3: CAISVSGISYEQYF
DNA: TGTGCCATCAGTGTTTCAGGGATCTCCTACGAGCAGTACTTC

V: TRBV18
J: TRBJ1-1
size: NA
D: TRBD1
CDR3: CASSLGQGGTEAFF
DNA: TGTGCCAGCTCGCTAGGACAGGGGGGAACTGAAGCTTTCTTT

V: TRBV19
J: TRBJ2-5
size: NA
D: TRBD2
CDR3: CASSILLAGGSETQYF
DNA: TGTGCCAGTAGTATCCTACTAGCGGGGGGGTCAGAGACCCAGTACTTC

V: TRBV5-1
J: TRBJ2-3
size: NA
D: NA
CDR3: CASSWAPGTDTQYF
DNA: TGCGCCAGCAGCTGGGCGCCGGGCACAGATACGCAGTATTTT

V: TRBV18
J: TRBJ1-2
size: NA
D: NA
CDR3: CASSPVSGIGGYTF
DNA: TGTGCCAGCTCACCAGTATCAGGGATCGGTGGCTACACCTTC

V: TRBV19
J: TRBJ1-1
size: few
D: TRBD1
CDR3: CASSPRDRGRITEAFF
DNA: TGTGCCAGTAGTCCCCGGGACAGGGGGCGCATCACTGAAGCTTTCTTT

V: TRBV27
J: TRBJ1-2
size: NA
D: TRBD1
CDR3: CASSPRDRESGYTF
DNA: TGTGCCAGCAGTCCCCGGGACAGGGAATCCGGCTACACCTTC

V: TRBV10-1
J: TRBJ1-1
size: NA
D: NA
CDR3: CASRDTANTEAFF
DNA: TGCGCCAGCAGAGATACAGCGAACACTGAAGCTTTCTTT

V: TRBV30
J: TRBJ1-4
size: NA
D: TRBD1
CDR3: CAWTTGVISSSYEKLFF
DNA: TGTGCCTGGACGACAGGGGTCATATCCTCATCCTATGAAAAACTGTTTTTT

V: TRBV15
J: TRBJ2-7
size: NA
D: NA
CDR3: CATSRDTASYEQYF
DNA: TGTGCCACCAGCAGAGACACAGCCTCCTACGAGCAGTACTTC

V: TRBV3-1/TRBV3-2
J: TRBJ1-6
size: NA
D: TRBD1
CDR3: CASSLRDRGFNSPLHF
DNA: TGTGCCAGCAGCCTTCGGGACAGGGGTTTCAATTCACCCCTCCACTTT

V: TRBV6-5
J: TRBJ2-5
size: NA
D: TRBD2
CDR3: CASSRLAGGQETQYF
DNA: TGTGCCAGCAGTCGACTAGCGGGGGGACAAGAGACCCAGTACTTC

V: TRBV29-1
J: TRBJ1-1
size: NA
D: TRBD1
CDR3: CSVVQGRTEAFF
DNA: TGCAGCGTTGTACAGGGGCGTACTGAAGCTTTCTTT

V: TRBV5-1
J: TRBJ2-2
size: NA
D: NA
CDR3: CASSFSGGELFF
DNA: TGCGCCAGCAGCTTCTCGGGCGGGGAGCTGTTTTTT

V: TRBV12-3/TRBV12-4
J: TRBJ2-1
size: NA
D: NA
CDR3: CASSPTSYNEQFF
DNA: TGTGCCAGCAGCCCCACTTCCTACAATGAGCAGTTCTTC

V: TRBV9
J: TRBJ1-2
size: NA
D: NA
CDR3: CASSPPTTIYGYTF
DNA: TGTGCCAGCAGCCCCCCGACAACCATCTATGGCTACACCTTC

V: TRBV2
J: TRBJ2-1
size: medium-sized
D: TRBD1
CDR3: CASQFPGQGEDEQFF
DNA: TGTGCCAGCCAATTCCCGGGACAGGGAGAAGATGAGCAGTTCTTC

V: TRBV30
J: TRBJ1-6
size: few
D: NA
CDR3: CAGGSGAGSPLHF
DNA: TGTGCCGGAGGGTCCGGCGCGGGATCACCCCTCCACTTT

V: TRBV19
J: TRBJ2-1
size: NA
D: TRBD1
CDR3: CASSISKGGLGQFF
DNA: TGTGCCAGTAGTATCAGTAAAGGGGGCCTGGGGCAGTTCTTC

V: TRBV13
J: TRBJ1-1
size: NA
D: NA
CDR3: CASSLGSGNTEAFF
DNA: TGTGCCAGCAGCTTAGGCTCCGGGAACACTGAAGCTTTCTTT

V: TRBV2
J: TRBJ1-5
size: once
D: TRBD1
CDR3: CASSELRTGEYGTQHF
DNA: TGTGCCAGCAGTGAGTTAAGGACAGGGGAGTACGGGACCCAGCATTTT

V: TRBV28
J: TRBJ1-2
size: NA
D: TRBD1
CDR3: CASRDRDRVSDGYTF
DNA: TGTGCCAGCAGGGACCGGGACAGGGTATCCGATGGCTACACCTTC

V: TRBV21-1
J: TRBJ1-6
size: NA
D: NA
CDR3: CASSKDGGGHSPLHF
DNA: TGTGCCAGCAGCAAAGATGGGGGAGGTCATTCACCCCTCCACTTT

V: TRBV6-1
J: TRBJ2-7
size: NA
D: NA
CDR3: CASSEGGGANF
DNA: TGTGCCAGCAGTGAAGGGGGGGGCGCGAACTTC

V: TRBV7-9
J: TRBJ1-1
size: NA
D: TRBD1
CDR3: CASSLTLGQVPKMNTEAFF
DNA: TGTGCCAGCAGCTTAACCCTAGGACAGGTCCCGAAAATGAACACTGAAGCTTTCTTT

V: TRBV10-3
J: TRBJ1-1
size: NA
D: NA
CDR3: CAISYLGGKAFF
DNA: TGTGCCATCAGCTACTTAGGGGGTAAAGCTTTCTTT

V: TRBV3-1/TRBV3-2
J: TRBJ1-6
size: NA
D: NA
CDR3: CASSQDGGGRALHF
DNA: TGTGCCAGCAGCCAAGATGGGGGAGGGAGGGCCCTCCACTTT

V: TRBV11-2
J: TRBJ2-1
size: NA
D: NA
CDR3: CASSSGGQQFF
DNA: TGTGCCAGCAGCTCCGGGGGGCAGCAGTTCTTC

V: TRBV2
J: TRBJ1-1
size: NA
D: NA
CDR3: CASRIDRSEAFF
DNA: TGTGCCAGCAGGATCGACAGGTCAGAAGCTTTCTTT

V: TRBV6-5
J: TRBJ1-1
size: NA
D: NA
CDR3: CASRPSGSGGTEAFF
DNA: TGTGCCAGCAGACCCAGCGGCTCCGGGGGCACTGAAGCTTTCTTT

V: TRBV9
J: TRBJ2-1
size: NA
D: TRBD2
CDR3: CASSGPPGLAGPHSYNEQFF
DNA: TGTGCCAGCAGCGGACCACCGGGACTAGCGGGCCCACACTCCTACAATGAGCAGTTCTTC

V: TRBV19
J: TRBJ1-5
size: NA
D: NA
CDR3: CASSIDGDTNQPQHF
DNA: TGTGCCAGTAGTATAGATGGGGACACAAATCAGCCCCAGCATTTT

V: TRBV28
J: TRBJ2-3
size: NA
D: NA
CDR3: CASSSTDTDTQYF
DNA: TGTGCCAGCAGTTCGACAGATACAGATACGCAGTATTTT

V: TRBV4-1
J: TRBJ1-3
size: NA
D: NA
CDR3: CASSQDSGGSGNTIYF
DNA: TGCGCCAGCAGCCAAGATTCAGGCGGGTCTGGAAACACCATATATTTT

V: TRBV3-1/TRBV3-2
J: TRBJ2-3
size: NA
D: NA
CDR3: CASSRGYGTDTQYF
DNA: TGTGCCAGCAGCCGAGGGTATGGCACAGATACGCAGTATTTT

V: TRBV12-5
J: TRBJ2-3
size: once
D: TRBD2
CDR3: CASGFYGGGTDTQYF
DNA: TGTGCTAGTGGTTTTTACGGGGGGGGTACAGATACGCAGTATTTT

V: TRBV6-5
J: TRBJ2-1
size: NA
D: NA
CDR3: CASSYSTAWGGNEQFF
DNA: TGTGCCAGCAGTTACTCGACAGCGTGGGGTGGGAATGAGCAGTTCTTC

V: TRBV18
J: TRBJ1-2
size: NA
D: TRBD1
CDR3: CASSPLPGQGLGGYTF
DNA: TGTGCCAGCTCACCGCTTCCGGGACAGGGGCTAGGTGGCTACACCTTC

V: TRBV4-2
J: TRBJ1-5
size: NA
D: NA
CDR3: CASSQDEVQPQHF
DNA: TGTGCCAGCAGCCAAGATGAGGTTCAGCCCCAGCATTTT

V: TRBV7-8
J: TRBJ2-7
size: NA
D: TRBD2
CDR3: CASSRGLAVGAEQYF
DNA: TGTGCCAGCAGCCGAGGACTAGCAGTTGGAGCCGAGCAGTACTTC

V: TRBV10-3
J: TRBJ1-6
size: NA
D: NA
CDR3: CAISESGGDNSPLHF
DNA: TGTGCCATCAGTGAGTCGGGGGGGGATAATTCACCCCTCCACTTT

V: TRBV5-1
J: TRBJ2-1
size: few
D: TRBD2
CDR3: CASSFYPSGGSYNEQFF
DNA: TGCGCCAGCAGCTTCTATCCTAGCGGGGGGTCCTACAATGAGCAGTTCTTC

V: TRBV2
J: TRBJ1-1
size: few
D: NA
CDR3: CASKRWKSGTEAFF
DNA: TGTGCCAGCAAGAGGTGGAAGTCTGGCACTGAAGCTTTCTTT

V: TRBV5-8
J: TRBJ1-2
size: NA
D: TRBD1
CDR3: CASSGITGAPGYTF
DNA: TGTGCCAGCAGCGGAATAACAGGGGCGCCCGGCTACACCTTC

V: TRBV24-1
J: TRBJ2-4
size: once
D: TRBD2
CDR3: CATSDLRGGKNIQYF
DNA: TGTGCCACCAGTGATTTGCGGGGGGGTAAAAACATTCAGTACTTC

V: TRBV24-1
J: TRBJ2-1
size: NA
D: TRBD1
CDR3: CATSDPTGFNNEQFF
DNA: TGTGCCACCAGTGACCCGACAGGGTTCAACAATGAGCAGTTCTTC

V: TRBV30
J: TRBJ1-5
size: few
D: TRBD1
CDR3: CAWSPGQGIGQPQHF
DNA: TGTGCCTGGAGTCCGGGACAGGGAATTGGTCAGCCCCAGCATTTT

V: TRBV27
J: TRBJ2-1
size: NA
D: TRBD1
CDR3: CASSLSTGQGAREQFF
DNA: TGTGCCAGCAGTTTATCCACGGGACAGGGGGCACGTGAGCAGTTCTTC

V: TRBV11-1
J: TRBJ2-4
size: NA
D: NA
CDR3: CATSTEKNIQYF
DNA: TGTGCCACCTCAACAGAGAAAAACATTCAGTACTTC

V: TRBV5-4
J: TRBJ2-7
size: NA
D: NA
CDR3: CASSGVGTPTYEQYF
DNA: TGTGCCAGCAGTGGGGTCGGGACACCAACCTACGAGCAGTACTTC

V: TRBV5-5
J: TRBJ2-3
size: NA
D: TRBD2
CDR3: CASSLRSGGPGDTQYF
DNA: TGTGCCAGCAGCTTGCGTAGCGGGGGGCCGGGGGATACGCAGTATTTT